This T cell receptor (beta chain) was sequenced in a study of T cell responses to AZD1222 COVID-19 vaccine. Losses at the gene ends were 6 bases for V and 9 bases for J; bases not matched to a gene: 10. This CDR3 is 15 amino acids long. Germline CDR1 and CDR2: ENHRY and SYGVKD. Points from the study as a whole: None of the repertoires were sampled until the peak T cell response had passed. AZD1222 recipients seropositive at baseline numbered only six. Nearly half of spike-specific TCRs reportedly target variant regions that are unmutated in the B.1.351 and B.1.1.7 variants. Possibly, clonal diversity was underestimated; donors were largely white British and included more females.

This table comes from immunoSEQ multiplex PCR, and its TCRdb copy is limited to in-frame clones, with some not included. The data show about 94,000 clones, 85% seen once. Points on this clone: The antigen is undetermined.

This clonotype was obtained from an adult who received the AZD1222 COVID-19 vaccine. The sample was peripheral blood, taken 28 days after the second AZD1222 dose. The gene calls are TRBV10-3 and TRBJ2-1, with 11 bases fitting TRBD2. As DNA, the CDR3 is TGTGCCATCAGCCCCACTAGCGGGAGCTCCGCTGAGCAGTTCTTC. Amino acid sequence: CAISPTSGSSAEQFF.